The 21 T cell receptor beta chains below come from one sample, sequenced in a study of blood T cell repertoires in COVID-19. Sequencing used immunoSEQ multiplex PCR; TCRdb keeps in-frame clones, though not all of them. The table lists 490,000 or so clones, more than 85% of them singletons. Sequencing was done on a sample of PBMCs or T cells enriched from blood (not recorded which). These receptors came from a woman aged 55-70 years who had recovered from COVID-19.

The CDR3 nucleotides are TGTGCCAGCAGCAAAGCTCCGGGAGAGCCTTTATCTGGCTACACCTTC. Its protein is CASSKAPGEPLSGYTF. The chain is built from TRBV21-1 and TRBJ1-2. TRBV21-1 is marked as a pseudogene. This CDR3 region has 16 residues.

This clone was seen a few times. CDR3 nucleotides: TGTGCCAGCAGCCTCCAGACAGGGGGATATGGCTACACCTTC. Its protein product is CASSLQTGGYGYTF. The chain recombines TRBV7-2 with TRBJ1-2; 9 bases are a match to TRBD1. Germline-derived CDR1 and CDR2 are SGHTA and FQGNSA. The CDR3 spans 14 residues. V was pared by 5 bases and J by 5 bases, with 6 bases of the junction left unmatched. Supplemented by reference TRBV7-2 and TRBJ1-2, the full variable domain reads GAGVSQSPSNKVTEKGKDVELRCDPISGHTALYWYRQSLGQGLEFLIYFQGNSAPDKSGLPSDRFSAERTGGSVSTLTIQRTQQEDSAVYLCASSLQTGGYGYTFGSGTRLTVV.

This clone was detected once. The rearrangement links TRBV2 to TRBJ1-3; D is possibly TRBD1 (5 bases). V was pared by 4 bases and J by 0 bases, with 13 bases between. This CDR3 comprises 16 residues. Germline V CDR1 and CDR2: SNHLY, FYNNEI. For the CDR3, the DNA is TGTGCCAGCAGTGTGCAGGGTCTAGGCTCTGGAAACACCATATATTTT. Its protein is CASSVQGLGSGNTIYF.

The chain is built from TRBV2 and TRBJ2-3; no definite D call. The CDR3 runs 11 residues. V was trimmed by 4 bases and J by 11 bases, leaving 10 bases between them. Germline CDR1 and CDR2: SNHLY and FYNNEI. The CDR3, as DNA: TGTGCCAGCAGTGCGACTCCGGTGCAGTATTTT. As protein: CASSATPVQYF.

V and J are TRBV6-4 and TRBJ2-2, with D uncertain. Germline loops: CDR1 MRHNA, CDR2 SNTAGT. This CDR3 is 13 amino acids long. Trimming took off 3 bases at V and 3 bases at J, with 5 bases between the two ends. The CDR3 DNA reads as TGTGCCAGCAGTGAGCTATACACCGGGGAGCTGTTTTTT. Its protein product is CASSELYTGELFF.

The chain recombines TRBV15 with TRBJ1-2; D unresolved. This CDR3 region has 14 residues. CDR1 is LNHNV and CDR2 is YYDKDF in the germline V gene (reference sequence). Trimming left V 0 bases short and J 4 bases short, with 9 bases between. This chain's CDR3 is CATSRDTESYGYTF. Here the CDR3 DNA reads TGTGCCACCAGCAGAGATACTGAATCCTATGGCTACACCTTC. The full variable domain, its missing parts supplied by reference TRBV15 and TRBJ1-2, is DAMVIQNPRYQVTQFGKPVTLSCSQTLNHNVMYWYQQKSSQAPKLLFHYYDKDFNNEADTPDNFQSRRPNTSFCFLDIRSPGLGDTAMYLCATSRDTESYGYTFGSGTRLTVV.

This clone occurred once. The genes are TRBV2 and TRBJ1-5; D perhaps matches TRBD1 (5 bases). This CDR3 contains 14 residues. CDR1 and CDR2 from the germline V gene are SNHLY and FYNNEI. Deletions cut 5 bases from V and 3 bases from J, with 11 bases between. DNA for the CDR3: TGTGCCAGCAGTCCTGACAGTCACAATCAGCCCCAGCATTTT. Translated: CASSPDSHNQPQHF. The full variable domain, completed using reference TRBV2 and TRBJ1-5, is EPEVTQTPSHQVTQMGQEVILRCVPISNHLYFYWYRQILGQKVEFLVSFYNNEISEKSEIFDDQFSVERPDGSNFTLKIRSTKLEDSAMYFCASSPDSHNQPQHFGDGTRLSIL.

The chain links TRBV29-1 to TRBJ1-1; D call uncertain. The CDR3 loop spans 14 amino acids. Germline CDR1 reads SQVTM; CDR2 reads ANQGSEA. Trimming took 0 bases from V and 0 from J, leaving 8 bases between them. CDR3 in amino acids: CSVEDREVNTEAFF. CDR3 coding DNA: TGCAGCGTTGAAGATAGAGAAGTGAACACTGAAGCTTTCTTT. Complete variable domain (other parts from reference TRBV29-1 and TRBJ1-1): SAVISQKPSRDICQRGTSLTIQCQVDSQVTMMFWYRQQPGQSLTLIATANQGSEATYESGFVIDKFPISRPNLTFSTLTVSNMSPEDSSIYLCSVEDREVNTEAFFGQGTRLTVV.

DNA of the CDR3: TGCGCCAGCAACTCGGGACAGGGGGCCTACAATGAGCAGTTCTTC. Translating gives CASNSGQGAYNEQFF. This chain connects TRBV5-1 to TRBJ2-1; 11 bases agree with TRBD1. V was clipped by 6 bases and J by 2 bases; unmatched bases: 4. The CDR3 spans 15 residues. Germline V gene data show CDR1 as SGHRS and CDR2 as YFSETQ.

In its sample, this clone was seen a few times. V usage is TRBV12-5 and J usage is TRBJ1-3, with TRBD1 as a possible D gene (6 bases). This CDR3 has 13 amino acids. Germline loops: CDR1 LGHNT, CDR2 FRNRAP. The V end lost 7 bases, the J end lost 4 bases, and 11 bases lay between the germline ends. CDR3: CASALQGGNTIYF. CDR3 DNA: TGTGCTAGTGCCCTACAGGGAGGAAACACCATATATTTT.

In this sample, this clone turned up once. The chain carries TRBV9 and TRBJ2-2, with TRBD1 as a possible D gene (5 bases). Per germline, CDR1 SGDLS and CDR2 YYNGEE. The V gene lost 0 bases and the J gene lost 3 bases, with 9 bases spanning the gap. This CDR3 region has 15 residues. DNA of the CDR3: TGTGCCAGCAGCGTAGGTCCAGGGCACACCGGGGAGCTGTTTTTT. Amino acids: CASSVGPGHTGELFF.

The chain carries TRBV4-1 and TRBJ2-2; 10 bases fit TRBD2. The CDR3 totals 16 residues. The V gene end was trimmed by 2 bases and the J gene end by 6 bases; junction bases not matched to a gene: 6. Germline V CDR1 and CDR2: MGHRA, YSYEKL. In DNA, the CDR3 is TGCGCCAGCAGCCAATTTACTAGCGGGGAAGCCGGGGAGCTGTTTTTT. Translating gives CASSQFTSGEAGELFF.

This sequence joins TRBV27 and TRBJ2-1; 9 bases line up with TRBD1. This CDR3 contains 15 residues. V lost 6 bases to trimming and J lost 5 bases; unmatched junction nucleotides: 8. Germline V CDR1 and CDR2: MNHEY, SMNVEV (reference sequence). CDR3 amino acids: CASRGVGQGHNEQFF. CDR3 coding DNA: TGTGCCAGCAGGGGGGTCGGACAGGGGCACAATGAGCAGTTCTTC.

The chain carries TRBV19 and TRBJ1-6; no clear D. CDR3 length: 15 amino acids. Trimming left V 4 bases short and J 7 bases short, with 14 bases between. CDR1 and CDR2 from the germline V gene are LNHDA and SQIVND (reference sequence). The CDR3 sequence is CASSTDPGGNSPLHF. CDR3 DNA sequence: TGTGCCAGTAGTACGGACCCAGGAGGGAATTCACCCCTCCACTTT.

The chain carries TRBV3-1 (or the pseudogene TRBV3-2) and TRBJ2-7, with D tentatively TRBD1 (5 bases). Germline assignment: CDR1 LGHDT and CDR2 YNNKEL (reference sequence). CDR3 length equals 17 residues. V was pared by 0 bases and J by 5 bases, with 20 bases between. CDR3 sequence: CASSQDYRPGQFHEQYF. CDR3 bases: TGTGCCAGCAGCCAAGATTACCGGCCTGGACAATTCCACGAGCAGTACTTC.

This chain uses TRBV5-1 with TRBJ1-1, with 7 bases matching TRBD1. CDR1 is SGHRS, CDR2 YFSETQ, per germline. Trimming took 7 bases from V and 4 from J; bases not matched to a gene: 16. This CDR3 has 16 residues. The CDR3 reads CASGFRGPGMGTEAFF. CDR3 coding DNA: TGCGCCAGCGGTTTTAGGGGGCCTGGGATGGGCACTGAAGCTTTCTTT.

V is TRBV16 and J is TRBJ1-1; the D is unclear. Looked up from germline, CDR1 is KGHSY and CDR2 is FQNENV. This CDR3 contains 14 residues. The V and J ends lost 5 bases and 1 base respectively, with 11 bases between them. The CDR3 loop reads CASSNNLGNTEAFF. The CDR3 coding sequence is TGTGCCAGCAGCAATAACCTCGGGAACACTGAAGCTTTCTTT.

This clone has a handful of counts. CDR3 region: CASLATRQGIVTQYF. In DNA form, the CDR3 reads TGTGCCAGCCTAGCAACGAGACAGGGAATTGTTACGCAGTATTTT. V gene TRBV7-9 combines with J gene TRBJ2-3, with 7 bases identical to TRBD1. CDR3 size: 15 residues. CDR1 and CDR2 from the germline V gene are SEHNR and FQNEAQ (reference sequence). J was trimmed by 8 bases and V by 8 bases; bases with no gene match: 16.

V usage is TRBV2 and J usage is TRBJ2-5, with D perhaps matching TRBD2 (5 bases). Germline CDR1 reads SNHLY; CDR2 reads FYNNEI. The V end lost 5 bases, the J end lost 2 bases, and 21 bases lay between the germline ends. This CDR3 comprises 17 residues. The CDR3, as DNA: TGTGCCAGCAGTCAACCCCAGAGGGCCCGCCATCAAGAGACCCAGTACTTC. This gives the protein CASSQPQRARHQETQYF.

J is TRBJ1-1 and V is TRBV5-8; the D is unclear. This CDR3 has 17 residues. Looked up from germline, CDR1 is SGHTS and CDR2 is YDEGEE. V lost 1 base to trimming and J lost 11 bases, with 27 bases between them. CDR3 amino acids: CASSLLEGAYGYVSAFF. CDR3 nucleotide sequence: TGTGCCAGCAGCTTGCTGGAAGGTGCGTACGGGTATGTTTCGGCTTTCTTT.

The V gene is TRBV9, the J gene TRBJ2-3, with 10 bases lining up with TRBD2. Looked up from germline, CDR1 is SGDLS and CDR2 is YYNGEE. The CDR3 sequence is 15 residues long. The V gene end was trimmed by 0 bases and the J gene end by 6 bases; junction bases not matched to a gene: 4. CDR3: CASSVGSGGVDTQYF. CDR3 sequence (DNA): TGTGCCAGCAGCGTAGGCAGCGGGGGGGTTGATACGCAGTATTTT.